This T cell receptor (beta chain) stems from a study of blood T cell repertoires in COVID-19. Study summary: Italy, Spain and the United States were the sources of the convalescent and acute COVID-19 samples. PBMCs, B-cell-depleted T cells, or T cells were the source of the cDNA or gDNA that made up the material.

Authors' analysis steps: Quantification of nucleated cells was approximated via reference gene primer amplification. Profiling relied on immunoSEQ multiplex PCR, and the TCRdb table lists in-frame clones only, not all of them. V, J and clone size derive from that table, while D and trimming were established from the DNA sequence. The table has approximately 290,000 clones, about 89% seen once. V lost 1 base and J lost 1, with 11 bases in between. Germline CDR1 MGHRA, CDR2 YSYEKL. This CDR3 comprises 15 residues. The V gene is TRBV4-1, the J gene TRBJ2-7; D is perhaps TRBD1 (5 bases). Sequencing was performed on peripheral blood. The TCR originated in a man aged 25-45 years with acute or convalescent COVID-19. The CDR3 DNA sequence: TGCGCCAGCAGCCAAGGGGGCAGGCCATCCTACGAGCAGTACTTC. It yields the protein CASSQGGRPSYEQYF.